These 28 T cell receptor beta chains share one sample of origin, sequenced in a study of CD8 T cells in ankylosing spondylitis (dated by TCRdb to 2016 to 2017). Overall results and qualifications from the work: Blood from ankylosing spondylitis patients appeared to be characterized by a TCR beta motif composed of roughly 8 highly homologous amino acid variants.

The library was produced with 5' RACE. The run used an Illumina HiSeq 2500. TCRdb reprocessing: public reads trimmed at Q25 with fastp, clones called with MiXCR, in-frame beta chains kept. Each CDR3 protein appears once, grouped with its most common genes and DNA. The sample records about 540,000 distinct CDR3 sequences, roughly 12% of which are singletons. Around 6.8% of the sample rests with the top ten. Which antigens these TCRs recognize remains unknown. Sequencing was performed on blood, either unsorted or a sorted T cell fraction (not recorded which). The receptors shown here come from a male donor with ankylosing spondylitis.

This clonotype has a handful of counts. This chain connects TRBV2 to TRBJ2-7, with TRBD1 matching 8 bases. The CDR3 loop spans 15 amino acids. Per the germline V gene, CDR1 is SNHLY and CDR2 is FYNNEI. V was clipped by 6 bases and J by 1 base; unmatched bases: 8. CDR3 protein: CASRRSGTGSYEQYF. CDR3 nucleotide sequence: TGTGCCAGCAGGAGGTCCGGGACAGGATCCTACGAGCAGTACTTC.

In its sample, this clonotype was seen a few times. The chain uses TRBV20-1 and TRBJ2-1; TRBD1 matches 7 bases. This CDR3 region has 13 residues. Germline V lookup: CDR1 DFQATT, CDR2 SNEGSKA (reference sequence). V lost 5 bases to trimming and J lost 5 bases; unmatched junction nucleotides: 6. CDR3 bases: TGCAGTGCTTACAGGGGTGGAAACAATGAGCAGTTCTTC. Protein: CSAYRGGNNEQFF.

The CDR3 sequence is CASSLALYGYTF. CDR3 nucleotide sequence: TGTGCCAGCAGCTTGGCACTGTATGGCTACACCTTC. The chain has TRBV7-2 and TRBJ1-2; D is uncertain. Trimming shortened V by 3 bases and J by 5 bases, and 7 bases separated the two germline ends. The germline gives CDR1 SGHTA, CDR2 FQGNSA. This CDR3 contains 12 residues.

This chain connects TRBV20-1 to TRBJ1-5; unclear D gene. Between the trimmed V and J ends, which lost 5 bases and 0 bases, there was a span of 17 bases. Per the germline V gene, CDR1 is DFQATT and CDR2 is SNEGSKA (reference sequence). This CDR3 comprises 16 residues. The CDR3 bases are TGCAGTGCTGTTACTGCGGGGAAGGATAGCAATCAGCCCCAGCATTTT. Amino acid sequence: CSAVTAGKDSNQPQHF.

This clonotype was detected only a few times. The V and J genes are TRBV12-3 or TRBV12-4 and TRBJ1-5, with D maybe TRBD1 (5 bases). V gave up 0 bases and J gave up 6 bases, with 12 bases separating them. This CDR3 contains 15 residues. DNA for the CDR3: TGTGCCAGCAGTTTAGCCACGGGGGACGGTCAGCCCCAGCATTTT. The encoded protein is CASSLATGDGQPQHF.

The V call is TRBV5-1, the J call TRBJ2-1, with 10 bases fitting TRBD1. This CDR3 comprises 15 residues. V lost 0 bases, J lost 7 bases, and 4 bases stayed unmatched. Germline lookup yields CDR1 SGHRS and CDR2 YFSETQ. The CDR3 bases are TGCGCCAGCAGCTTGGGACAGGGGGCTCTGAATGAGCAGTTCTTC. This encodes CASSLGQGALNEQFF.

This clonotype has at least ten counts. The CDR3 sequence: CSARPIGRANTGELFF. In DNA form, the CDR3 reads TGCAGTGCTCGGCCGATCGGGAGGGCGAACACCGGGGAGCTGTTTTTT. V is TRBV20-1 and J is TRBJ2-2; 8 nucleotides line up with TRBD2. This CDR3 comprises 16 residues. Germline V gene lookup returns CDR1 DFQATT and CDR2 SNEGSKA (reference sequence). The V and J ends lost 5 bases and 0 bases, in that order; junction bases with no gene match: 8.

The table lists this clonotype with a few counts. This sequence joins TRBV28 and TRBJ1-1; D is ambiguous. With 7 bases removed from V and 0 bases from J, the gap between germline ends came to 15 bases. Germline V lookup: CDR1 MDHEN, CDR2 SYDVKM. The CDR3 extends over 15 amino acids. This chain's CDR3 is CASKEQTLMNTEAFF. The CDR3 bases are TGTGCCAGCAAGGAACAGACACTCATGAACACTGAAGCTTTCTTT. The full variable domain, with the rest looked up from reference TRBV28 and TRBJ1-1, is DVKVTQSSRYLVKRTGEKVFLECVQDMDHENMFWYRQDPGLGLRLIYFSYDVKMKEKGDIPEGYSVSREKKERFSLILESASTNQTSMYLCASKEQTLMNTEAFFGQGTRLTVV.

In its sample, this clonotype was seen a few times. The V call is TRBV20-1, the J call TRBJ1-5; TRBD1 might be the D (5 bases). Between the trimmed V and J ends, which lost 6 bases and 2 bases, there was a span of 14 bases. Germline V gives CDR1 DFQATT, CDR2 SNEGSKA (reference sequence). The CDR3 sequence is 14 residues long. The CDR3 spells CSAVQGPRNQPQHF. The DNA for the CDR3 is TGCAGTGCCGTCCAGGGCCCTCGCAATCAGCCCCAGCATTTT.

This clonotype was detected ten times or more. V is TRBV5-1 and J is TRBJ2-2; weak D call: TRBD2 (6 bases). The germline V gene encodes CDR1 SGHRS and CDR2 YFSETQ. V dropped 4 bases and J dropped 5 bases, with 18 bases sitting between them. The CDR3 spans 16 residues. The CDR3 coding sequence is TGCGCCAGCAGCCCGGAGGGCGGGCTTAAAACCGGGGAGCTGTTTTTT. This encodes CASSPEGGLKTGELFF.

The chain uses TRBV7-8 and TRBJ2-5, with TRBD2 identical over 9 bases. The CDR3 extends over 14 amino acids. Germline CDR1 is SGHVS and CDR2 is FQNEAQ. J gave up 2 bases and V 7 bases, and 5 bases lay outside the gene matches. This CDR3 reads CASTASGTQETQYF. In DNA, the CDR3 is TGTGCCAGCACGGCTAGCGGGACGCAAGAGACCCAGTACTTC.

CDR3 DNA: TGTGCCAGCAGCTTAGCTCTAACAGGGGGAGAGACCCAGTACTTC. It is translated as CASSLALTGGETQYF. The V gene is TRBV7-6, the J gene TRBJ2-5, with 8 bases lining up with TRBD1. CDR1 is SGHVS, CDR2 FNYEAQ, per germline. The V segment lost 0 bases and the J segment 4 bases; nucleotides outside the gene matches: 4. The CDR3 contains 15 residues.

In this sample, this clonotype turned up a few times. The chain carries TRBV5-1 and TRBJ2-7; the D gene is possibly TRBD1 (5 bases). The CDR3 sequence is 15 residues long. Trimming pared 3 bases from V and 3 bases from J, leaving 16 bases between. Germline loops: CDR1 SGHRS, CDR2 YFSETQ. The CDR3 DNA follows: TGCGCCAGCAGCTCCGCTGACAGAAATCACTACGAGCAGTACTTC. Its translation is CASSSADRNHYEQYF.

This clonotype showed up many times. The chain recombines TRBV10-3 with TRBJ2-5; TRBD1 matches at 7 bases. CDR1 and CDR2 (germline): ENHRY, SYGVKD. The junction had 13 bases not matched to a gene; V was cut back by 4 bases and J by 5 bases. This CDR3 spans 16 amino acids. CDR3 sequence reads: CAISGTQQGQLETQYF. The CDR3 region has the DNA TGTGCCATCAGTGGAACACAACAGGGGCAATTGGAGACCCAGTACTTC.

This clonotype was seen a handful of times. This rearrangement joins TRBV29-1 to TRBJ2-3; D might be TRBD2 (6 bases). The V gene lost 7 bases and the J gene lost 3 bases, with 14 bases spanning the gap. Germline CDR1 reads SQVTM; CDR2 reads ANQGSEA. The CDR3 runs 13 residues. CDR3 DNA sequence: TGCAGCGCCGTGGAGGGCCCGACAGATACGCAGTATTTT. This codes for CSAVEGPTDTQYF.

CDR3 sequence (DNA): TGTGCCACCAGGGCGGGAGGGTACACAGATACGCAGTATTTT. This sequence encodes CATRAGGYTDTQYF. The chain combines TRBV24-1 with TRBJ2-3; 9 bases agree with TRBD2. V lost 7 bases, J lost 2 bases, and 3 bases stayed unmatched. The CDR3 is made up of 14 amino acids. CDR1 KGHDR and CDR2 SFDVKD come from the germline V gene.

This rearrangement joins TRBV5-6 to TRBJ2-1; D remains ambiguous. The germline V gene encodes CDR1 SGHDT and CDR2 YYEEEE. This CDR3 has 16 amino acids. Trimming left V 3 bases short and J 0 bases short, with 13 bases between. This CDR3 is CASSSPGWSSYNEQFF. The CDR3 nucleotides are TGTGCCAGCAGCTCGCCCGGATGGAGCTCCTACAATGAGCAGTTCTTC.

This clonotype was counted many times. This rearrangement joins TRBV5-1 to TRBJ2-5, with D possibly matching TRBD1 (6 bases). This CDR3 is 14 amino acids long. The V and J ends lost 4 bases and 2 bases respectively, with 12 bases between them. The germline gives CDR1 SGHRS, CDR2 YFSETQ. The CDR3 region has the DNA TGCGCCAGCAGCAGGGGGACGGTTCAAGAGACCCAGTACTTC. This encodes CASSRGTVQETQYF.

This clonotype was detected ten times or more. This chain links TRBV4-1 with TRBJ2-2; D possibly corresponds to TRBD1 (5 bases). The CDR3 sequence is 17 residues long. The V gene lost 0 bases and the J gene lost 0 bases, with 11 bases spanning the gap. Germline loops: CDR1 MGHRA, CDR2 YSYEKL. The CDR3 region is CASSQDSRQTNTGELFF. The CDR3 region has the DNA TGCGCCAGCAGCCAAGATTCCCGACAGACGAACACCGGGGAGCTGTTTTTT.

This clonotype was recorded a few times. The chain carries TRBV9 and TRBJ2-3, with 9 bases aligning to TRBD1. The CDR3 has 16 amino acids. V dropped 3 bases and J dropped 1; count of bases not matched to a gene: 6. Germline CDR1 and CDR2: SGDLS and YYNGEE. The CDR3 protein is CASSADRGGGTDTQYF. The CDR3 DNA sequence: TGTGCCAGCAGCGCCGACAGGGGGGGCGGCACAGATACGCAGTATTTT.

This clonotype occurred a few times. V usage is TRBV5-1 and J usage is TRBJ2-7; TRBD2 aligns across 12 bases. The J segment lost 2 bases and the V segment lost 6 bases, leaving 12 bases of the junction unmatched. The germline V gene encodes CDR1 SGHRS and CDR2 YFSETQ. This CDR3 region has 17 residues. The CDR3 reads CASTRGTSGWRTYEQYF. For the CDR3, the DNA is TGCGCCAGCACCAGGGGGACTAGCGGGTGGAGGACCTACGAGCAGTACTTC. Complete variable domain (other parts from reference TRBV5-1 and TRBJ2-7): KAGVTQTPRYLIKTRGQQVTLSCSPISGHRSVSWYQQTPGQGLQFLFEYFSETQRNKGNFPGRFSGRQFSNSRSEMNVSTLELGDSALYLCASTRGTSGWRTYEQYFGPGTRLTVT.

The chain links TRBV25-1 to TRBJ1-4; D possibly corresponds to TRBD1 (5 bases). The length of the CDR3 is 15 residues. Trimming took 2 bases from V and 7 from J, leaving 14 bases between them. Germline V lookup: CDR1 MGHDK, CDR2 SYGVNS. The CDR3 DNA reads TGTGCCAGCAGTGAAAAGGGCAGGGAAGGTGAAAAACTGTTTTTT. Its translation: CASSEKGREGEKLFF.

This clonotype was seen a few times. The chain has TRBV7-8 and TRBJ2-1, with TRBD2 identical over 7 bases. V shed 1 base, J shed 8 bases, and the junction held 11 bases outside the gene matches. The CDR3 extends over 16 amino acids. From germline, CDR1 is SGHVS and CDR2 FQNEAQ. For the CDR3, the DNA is TGTGCCAGCAGCTTAGAGGGGCTAGCGGTTCCACATGAGCAGTTCTTC. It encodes CASSLEGLAVPHEQFF.

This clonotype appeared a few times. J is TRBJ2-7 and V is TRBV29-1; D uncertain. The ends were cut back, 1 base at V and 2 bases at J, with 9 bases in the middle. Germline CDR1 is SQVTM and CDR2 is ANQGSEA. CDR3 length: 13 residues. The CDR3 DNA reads TGCAGCGTTGAAGTGGACGGAACCTACGAGCAGTACTTC. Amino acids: CSVEVDGTYEQYF.

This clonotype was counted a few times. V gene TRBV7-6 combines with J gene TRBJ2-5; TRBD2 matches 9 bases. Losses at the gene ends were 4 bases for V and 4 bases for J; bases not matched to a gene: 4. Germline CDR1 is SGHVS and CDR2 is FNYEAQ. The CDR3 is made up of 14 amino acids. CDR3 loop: CASSSSSGAETQYF. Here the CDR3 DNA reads TGTGCCAGCAGCTCCTCTAGCGGGGCAGAGACCCAGTACTTC.

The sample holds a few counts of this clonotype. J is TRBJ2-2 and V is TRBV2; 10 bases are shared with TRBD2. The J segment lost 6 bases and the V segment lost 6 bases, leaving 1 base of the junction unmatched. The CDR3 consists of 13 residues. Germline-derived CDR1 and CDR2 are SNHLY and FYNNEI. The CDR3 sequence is CASRGTSAGELFF. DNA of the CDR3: TGTGCCAGCAGAGGGACTAGCGCCGGGGAGCTGTTTTTT.

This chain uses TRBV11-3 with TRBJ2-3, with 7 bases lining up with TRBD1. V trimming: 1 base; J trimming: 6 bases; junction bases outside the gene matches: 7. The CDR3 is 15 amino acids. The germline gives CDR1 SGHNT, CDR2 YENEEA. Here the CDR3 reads CASSLGGGSADTQYF. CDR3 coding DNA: TGTGCCAGCAGCTTAGGAGGGGGCAGCGCTGATACGCAGTATTTT.

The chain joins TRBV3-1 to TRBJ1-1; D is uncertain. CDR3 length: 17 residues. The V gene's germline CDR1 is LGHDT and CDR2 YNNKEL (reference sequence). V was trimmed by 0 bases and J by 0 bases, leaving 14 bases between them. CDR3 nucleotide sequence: TGTGCCAGCAGCCAAGATATTCGCCAGACTGTGAACACTGAAGCTTTCTTT. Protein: CASSQDIRQTVNTEAFF.